A single sample is the source of the 9 T cell receptor beta chains below, sequenced in a study of blood T cell repertoires in COVID-19. Measured with immunoSEQ multiplex PCR; TCRdb has only the in-frame clones, and not every one. The profile shows 200,000 to 300,000 clones, around 81% of them singletons. Sequenced input: peripheral blood. The receptor set was obtained from a man younger than 45 who had recovered from COVID-19.

This chain connects TRBV5-1 to TRBJ2-5; 10 bases are a match to TRBD1. The germline V gene encodes CDR1 SGHRS and CDR2 YFSETQ. After removal of 2 bases from V and 1 base from J, the junction contained 14 bases not matched to a gene. The CDR3 covers 19 residues. CDR3 sequence (DNA): TGCGCCAGCAGCTTTTTCGGGCGGGGACAGGGGACGCCCCAAGAGACCCAGTACTTC. It translates to CASSFFGRGQGTPQETQYF.

The chain joins TRBV7-9 to TRBJ2-1; 13 positions agree with TRBD2. Per the germline V gene, CDR1 is SEHNR and CDR2 is FQNEAQ (reference sequence). This CDR3 has 16 residues. V lost 5 bases, J lost 7 bases, and 8 bases stayed unmatched. CDR3 loop: CASSPALAGGPNEQFF. CDR3 nucleotides: TGTGCCAGCAGCCCCGCACTAGCGGGGGGGCCGAATGAGCAGTTCTTC.

The chain couples TRBV7-2 to TRBJ2-5; D perhaps matches TRBD2 (7 bases). V shed 3 bases and J shed 2 bases, with 10 bases lying between them. This CDR3 contains 14 residues. The germline gives CDR1 SGHTA, CDR2 FQGNSA. CDR3 residues: CASSFEGGQETQYF. The DNA of the CDR3 is TGTGCCAGCAGCTTCGAGGGGGGGCAAGAGACCCAGTACTTC. The full variable domain, completed using reference TRBV7-2 and TRBJ2-5, is GAGVSQSPSNKVTEKGKDVELRCDPISGHTALYWYRQSLGQGLEFLIYFQGNSAPDKSGLPSDRFSAERTGGSVSTLTIQRTQQEDSAVYLCASSFEGGQETQYFGPGTRLLVL.

This chain links TRBV15 with TRBJ1-1; D perhaps matches TRBD1 (6 bases). This CDR3 spans 15 amino acids. CDR1 and CDR2 (germline): LNHNV, YYDKDF (reference sequence). Between the trimmed V and J ends, which lost 4 bases and 5 bases, there was a span of 17 bases. In nucleotides, the CDR3 is TGTGCCACCAGCATTCTCACAGGGATGGGGACTGAAGCTTTCTTT. This gives the protein CATSILTGMGTEAFF. Combining the CDR3 with reference TRBV15 and TRBJ1-1 gives the whole variable domain DAMVIQNPRYQVTQFGKPVTLSCSQTLNHNVMYWYQQKSSQAPKLLFHYYDKDFNNEADTPDNFQSRRPNTSFCFLDIRSPGLGDTAMYLCATSILTGMGTEAFFGQGTRLTVV.

The V gene is TRBV3-1 (or the pseudogene TRBV3-2), the J gene TRBJ2-1, with TRBD2 matching 7 bases. After removal of 3 bases from V and 2 bases from J, the junction contained 10 bases not matched to a gene. In germline, CDR1 is LGHDT, CDR2 YNNKEL (reference sequence). The CDR3 length is 17 residues. As DNA, the CDR3 is TGTGCCAGCAGCCAGGGAGGGACTCGGCTAACCTACAATGAGCAGTTCTTC. Its translation is CASSQGGTRLTYNEQFF.

This clone is a singleton in its sample. The gene calls are TRBV7-2 and TRBJ2-3; 11 bases agree with TRBD1. V lost 0 bases to trimming and J lost 6 bases; unmatched junction nucleotides: 11. The CDR3 runs 18 residues. The germline CDR1 and CDR2 sequences are SGHTA and FQGNSA. The CDR3: CASSLAIRTGGEGDTQYF. CDR3 in DNA: TGTGCCAGCAGCTTAGCTATCAGGACAGGGGGCGAAGGGGATACGCAGTATTTT.

The CDR3 protein is CASSLAISGVVFQGEQFF. DNA of the CDR3: TGTGCCAGCAGCTTAGCGATTAGCGGGGTAGTCTTTCAGGGTGAGCAGTTCTTC. The chain is built from TRBV7-8 and TRBJ2-1; 8 bases are shared with TRBD2. The V gene's germline CDR1 is SGHVS and CDR2 FQNEAQ. With V trimmed by 0 bases and J by 9 bases, 16 bases remained unmatched. CDR3 length equals 18 residues.

The V and J genes are TRBV4-1 and TRBJ1-5; no definite D call. The CDR3 is 18 amino acids. Germline V gene lookup returns CDR1 MGHRA and CDR2 YSYEKL. Trimming pared 1 base from V and 5 bases from J, leaving 21 bases between. CDR3 DNA: TGCGCCAGCAGCCAAGCTTCTCCGGGAGCCGTCCTTTATCAGCCCCAGCATTTT. Translated: CASSQASPGAVLYQPQHF.

The CDR3 region is CSVGHGPDEAFF. The CDR3 nucleotides read TGCAGCGTTGGACACGGCCCGGATGAAGCTTTCTTT. J is TRBJ1-1 and V is TRBV29-1; D remains unclear. The CDR3 sequence is 12 residues long. Germline assignment: CDR1 SQVTM and CDR2 ANQGSEA. The germline V and J ends were trimmed by 4 bases and 7 bases, with 13 bases remaining between them. Filled out from reference TRBV29-1 and TRBJ1-1, the complete variable domain reads SAVISQKPSRDICQRGTSLTIQCQVDSQVTMMFWYRQQPGQSLTLIATANQGSEATYESGFVIDKFPISRPNLTFSTLTVSNMSPEDSSIYLCSVGHGPDEAFFGQGTRLTVV.